This is a list of T cell receptor beta chains from one sample in a study of CD8 T cells in ankylosing spondylitis. One entry per CDR3 protein results from TCRdb running MiXCR on the 5' RACE reads. This table holds some 240,000 distinct CDR3 sequences, roughly 25% found once. Material for sequencing was blood, either unsorted or a sorted T cell fraction (not recorded which). The source of these receptors is a male donor with ankylosing spondylitis or in good health (not recorded which). CDR3s include the opening cysteine and the closing phenylalanine or tryptophan. Each record gives: CDR3 length, V gene, J gene, clone size, D gene, CDR3 DNA, CDR3 protein. D genes are given only for firm matches. Expanded clones are given a class, and other clones once, few, many or no size at all.

>16|TRBV12-3/TRBV12-4|TRBJ2-3|many|TRBD2
TGTGCCAGCAGTCCCACGGGGGGGACTAGCCCAAATACGCAGTATTTT
CASSPTGGTSPNTQYF
>15|TRBV4-2|TRBJ2-5|.|.
TGTGCCAGCAGCCAAGTTGCCAGGGAAGGCGAGACCCAGTACTTC
CASSQVAREGETQYF
>14|TRBV20-1|TRBJ2-7|once|.
TGCAGTGCTAGGCACCTGGGGGAGTCACGCGAGCAGTACTTC
CSARHLGESREQYF
>15|TRBV12-3/TRBV12-4|TRBJ1-6|many|.
TGTGCCAGCAAAAGGCTCGGGGTCCTTGGTTCACCCCTCCACTTT
CASKRLGVLGSPLHF
>16|TRBV5-1|TRBJ2-1|many|.
TGCGCCAGCAGCTTGGAACCCCCCGGGGGTGGTAATGAGCAGTTCTTC
CASSLEPPGGGNEQFF
>14|TRBV12-3/TRBV12-4|TRBJ1-1|.|TRBD1
TGTGCCAGCAGAAAGACAGGGGGCAATAATGAAGCTTTCTTT
CASRKTGGNNEAFF
>14|TRBV7-2|TRBJ2-1|.|.
TGTGCCAGCAGCTTAGCGCGGGGAGACAATGAGCAGTTCTTC
CASSLARGDNEQFF
>15|TRBV20-1|TRBJ2-5|many|TRBD2
TGCAGTGCTAGACCCTTAGCGGGGTGGGTGGAGACCCAGTACTTC
CSARPLAGWVETQYF
>15|TRBV2|TRBJ1-6|many|.
TGTGCCAGCAGTTTGGGGATGGACGGAAATTCACCCCTCCACTTT
CASSLGMDGNSPLHF
>14|TRBV6-1|TRBJ2-1|many|.
TGTGCCAGCACCTCAGGGTTGCCTGACAATGAGCAGTTCTTC
CASTSGLPDNEQFF
>14|TRBV29-1|TRBJ2-5|many|.
TGCAGCGTGCGACCCACAGGAGACCAAGAGACCCAGTACTTC
CSVRPTGDQETQYF
>14|TRBV20-1|TRBJ2-1|many|.
TGCAGTGCTAGAGGGCGGCGGCCAAACAATGAGCAGTTCTTC
CSARGRRPNNEQFF
>16|TRBV15|TRBJ2-1|many|TRBD1
TGTGCCACCAGCAGAGGTGGACAGGGGCTAAACAATGAGCAGTTCTTC
CATSRGGQGLNNEQFF
>14|TRBV15|TRBJ2-5|.|TRBD1
TGTGCCACCAGCGTGACAGGGGCGGTAGAGACCCAGTACTTC
CATSVTGAVETQYF
>13|TRBV20-1|TRBJ2-7|once|.
TGCAGTGCTTTCCGGGCCAGGGTCGGAGGTCAATACTTC
CSAFRARVGGQYF
>12|TRBV7-2|TRBJ2-7|many|TRBD1
TGTGCCAGCAGCTCGACAGGGCACGAGCAGTACTTC
CASSSTGHEQYF
>15|TRBV20-1|TRBJ2-3|.|.
TGCAGTGCTAGTCACAGGCCTAAAGCGGCAGATACGCAGTATTTT
CSASHRPKAADTQYF
>14|TRBV5-5|TRBJ2-1|many|.
TGTGCCAGCAGCTTGTTCCGCGGGGAGGCTGAGCAGTTCTTC
CASSLFRGEAEQFF
>14|TRBV10-3|TRBJ2-1|.|TRBD1
TGTGCCGTGAACCGGGACAGGGACCTCAATGAGCAGTTCTTC
CAVNRDRDLNEQFF
>13|TRBV20-1|TRBJ2-3|.|.
TGCAGTTCTAGAGATCGCAGGGCAGATACGCAGTATTTT
CSSRDRRADTQYF
>12|TRBV29-1|TRBJ2-7|.|.
TGCAGCGTTGGTCTGGGGGCGGACGAGCAGTACTTC
CSVGLGADEQYF
>14|TRBV4-1|TRBJ2-5|many|.
TGCGCCAGCAGCCAAGAGTCAGGGCAAGAGACCCAGTACTTC
CASSQESGQETQYF